Included here is one T cell receptor (beta chain) sequence, with context. Antigen: not known. In germline, CDR1 is KGHDR, CDR2 SFDVKD. This CDR3 comprises 15 residues. The ends were cut back, 4 bases at V and 5 bases at J, with 14 bases in the middle. TCRdb reprocessed the 5' RACE reads via MiXCR and lists one record per CDR3 protein. The sample holds 30,000 to 45,000 distinct CDR3 sequences; 16% are singletons and the top ten take approximately 43%. The record originates from a study of CD8 T cells in ankylosing spondylitis. General observations from the study: Significantly higher representation of disease-linked clones was reported for matched ankylosing spondylitis synovial fluid. Both synovial fluid and blood in reactive arthritis had previously been reported to carry some motif variants. About 8 highly homologous variants made up a TCR beta motif, and this motif appeared characteristic of ankylosing spondylitis blood.

This sequence joins TRBV24-1 and TRBJ2-1; perhaps TRBD2 as D (5 bases). The sample taken for sequencing was blood. The sequence came from a male donor with ankylosing spondylitis or in good health (not recorded which). The CDR3 sequence is CATSDTRRADNEQFF. The CDR3, as DNA: TGTGCCACCAGTGACACCCGGCGGGCGGACAATGAGCAGTTCTTC.